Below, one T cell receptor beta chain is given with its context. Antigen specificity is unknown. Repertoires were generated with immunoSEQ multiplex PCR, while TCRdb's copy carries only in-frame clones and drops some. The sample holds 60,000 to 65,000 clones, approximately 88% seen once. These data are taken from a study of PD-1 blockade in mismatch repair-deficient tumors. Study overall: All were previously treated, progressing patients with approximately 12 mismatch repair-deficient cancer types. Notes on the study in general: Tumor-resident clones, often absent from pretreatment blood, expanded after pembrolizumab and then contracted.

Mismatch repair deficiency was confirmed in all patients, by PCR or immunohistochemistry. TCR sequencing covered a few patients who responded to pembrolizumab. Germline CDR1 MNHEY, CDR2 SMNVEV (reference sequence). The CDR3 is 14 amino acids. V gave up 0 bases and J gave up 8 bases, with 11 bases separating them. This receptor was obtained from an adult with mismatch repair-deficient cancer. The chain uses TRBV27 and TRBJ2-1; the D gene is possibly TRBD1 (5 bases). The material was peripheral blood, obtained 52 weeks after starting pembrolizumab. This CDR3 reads CASSLSGQGYEQFF. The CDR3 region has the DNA TGTGCCAGCAGTTTATCGGGGCAGGGCTATGAGCAGTTCTTC.